This T cell receptor beta chain comes out of a study of blood T cell repertoires in COVID-19. Study context: Donors in the United States, Italy and Spain gave samples during acute or convalescent COVID-19.

Living in 24 US areas, the participants were between 18 and 89 years of age. Clinical history as reported by participants underpinned cohort assignment. Per the study methods: Amplification of reference gene primers provided the estimated nucleated cell counts. Here immunoSEQ multiplex PCR was the method, and the copy in TCRdb shows in-frame clones only, minus some. The DNA was the basis for D and trimming; V, J and clone size are from that table. The sample holds around 160,000 clones, around nine tenths seen once. The sequence was collected from a woman aged 25 to 39 with acute COVID-19. Sequencing used PBMCs or T cells enriched from blood (not recorded which).

The CDR3 region has the DNA TGTGCCTGGAGCGAGGACGGGGGTTCACCCCTCCACTTT. This codes for CAWSEDGGSPLHF. The chain carries TRBV30 and TRBJ1-6, with D possibly TRBD1 on 5 matching bases. CDR3 size: 13 residues. Germline CDR1 GTSNPN, CDR2 SVGIG (reference sequence). Trimming removed 3 bases from V and 9 bases from J, with 12 bases in between.